Presented here are 10 T cell receptor beta chains from one specimen sequenced in a study of human T cells and chemical hapten exposure. One entry per CDR3 protein results from TCRdb running MiXCR on the RACE reads. The repertoire includes over 300,000 distinct CDR3 sequences, approximately 5% of them detected once, and approximately 2.4% sits in the top ten. Time point specified: pre-sensitization, week 0. Noted treatment: therapeutic diphenylcyclopropenone sensitization with weekly scalp DPC. Specimen: whole blood, collected in connection with sensitization to the hapten diphenylcyclopropenone (DPC). Receptors were obtained from a woman in her 50s with alopecia areata. Some clones in this sample may be carry-over from other donors' samples.

This clonotype was detected ten times or more. V gene TRBV11-2 combines with J gene TRBJ1-1, with TRBD1 identical over 7 bases. With 5 bases clipped from V and 0 bases from J, the junction kept 6 bases outside the gene matches. Germline values: CDR1 SGHAT, CDR2 FQNNGV. The CDR3 runs 15 residues. The CDR3 DNA follows: TGTGCCAGCAGCCCGCACAGGGGCCTGAACACTGAAGCTTTCTTT. As protein: CASSPHRGLNTEAFF.

This clonotype was seen ten or more times. The rearrangement uses TRBV5-8 and TRBJ1-2; D is perhaps TRBD1 (5 bases). Trimming stripped 4 bases from V and 0 bases from J, with 13 bases between. The CDR3 contains 15 residues. Germline V gives CDR1 SGHTS, CDR2 YDEGEE. The CDR3: CASSTDRLTNYGYTF. CDR3 nucleotides: TGTGCCAGCAGCACTGACAGACTAACTAACTATGGCTACACCTTC.

This clonotype was counted many times. This chain connects TRBV30 to TRBJ1-1; tentative D call: TRBD1 (5 bases). The CDR3 covers 12 residues. Germline-derived CDR1 and CDR2 are GTSNPN and SVGIG (reference sequence). The V gene lost 0 bases and the J gene lost 5 bases, with 7 bases spanning the gap. The CDR3 DNA follows: TGTGCCTGGAGTGTGGGGCAGACTGAAGCTTTCTTT. Translated, it gives CAWSVGQTEAFF.

At least ten counts were recorded for this clonotype. The J gene is TRBJ2-3, the V gene TRBV5-5; D uncertain. The CDR3 has 15 amino acids. Germline loops: CDR1 SGHKS, CDR2 YYEKEE (reference sequence). The germline V and J ends were trimmed by 2 bases and 4 bases, with 14 bases remaining between them. CDR3 protein: CASSFYVIYPDTQYF. The CDR3 DNA is TGTGCCAGCAGCTTCTACGTCATCTACCCAGATACGCAGTATTTT.

Concerning this clonotype: A read error may be the cause here, since a much bigger clone is one base away. V is TRBV13 and J is TRBJ2-7; 7 bases align to TRBD2. The ends lost 1 base at V and 7 bases at J; junction bases unmatched: 1. CDR3 length equals 12 residues. Germline V gene sequence: CDR1 PRHDT, CDR2 FYEKMQ (reference sequence). The CDR3 DNA reads TGTGCCAGCAGCTTAGAAGCGGGGGAGCAGTACTTC. Protein sequence: CASSLEAGEQYF. Full variable domain (rest looked up from reference TRBV13 and TRBJ2-7): AAGVIQSPRHLIKEKRETATLKCYPIPRHDTVYWYQQGPGQDPQFLISFYEKMQSDKGSIPDRFSAQQFSDYHSELNMSSLELGDSALYFCASSLEAGEQYFGPGTRLTVT.

This clonotype showed up just a few times. The J gene is TRBJ2-1, the V gene TRBV6-5; the match to TRBD1 covers 8 bases. CDR3 length equals 14 residues. Germline V gene sequence: CDR1 MNHEY, CDR2 SVGAGI. The V gene end was trimmed by 5 bases and the J gene end by 7 bases; junction bases not matched to a gene: 7. The CDR3 sequence: CASSTWTGLNEQFF. CDR3 nucleotides: TGTGCCAGCAGTACTTGGACAGGGCTAAATGAGCAGTTCTTC.

This clonotype has more than one count but fewer than ten. V gene TRBV6-1 combines with J gene TRBJ1-2; D possibly corresponds to TRBD1 (5 bases). CDR1 and CDR2 (germline): MNHNS, SASEGT. This CDR3 spans 14 amino acids. The ends were cut back, 6 bases at V and 1 base at J, with 12 bases in the middle. The CDR3 sequence: CASSSSDSNYGYTF. The CDR3 DNA is TGTGCCAGCAGCTCGTCCGACAGTAACTATGGCTACACCTTC.

This clonotype was observed a handful of times. CDR3 in amino acids: CASSSGLQLFF. The CDR3 nucleotides are TGTGCCAGCAGTTCCGGGCTGCAACTGTTTTTT. The rearrangement links TRBV12-3 or TRBV12-4 to TRBJ1-4; D is undetermined. CDR3 size: 11 residues. V was pared by 4 bases and J by 12 bases, with 9 bases between.

The sample holds many counts of this clonotype. The chain couples TRBV12-3 or TRBV12-4 to TRBJ2-3, with 7 bases fitting TRBD2. After removal of 4 bases from V and 5 bases from J, the junction contained 9 bases not matched to a gene. The CDR3 length is 15 residues. CDR3 DNA: TGTGCCAGCAGTTCTGGGCGGGAGAGTGGAGATACGCAGTATTTT. It is translated as CASSSGRESGDTQYF.

This clonotype showed up just a few times. The genes are TRBV7-9 and TRBJ1-6; 7 bases line up with TRBD1. With 4 bases clipped from V and 7 bases from J, the junction kept 16 bases outside the gene matches. The CDR3 length is 18 residues. The V gene's germline CDR1 is SEHNR and CDR2 FQNEAQ (reference sequence). CDR3 region: CASSWESGQIRVNSPLHF. CDR3 DNA sequence: TGTGCCAGCAGCTGGGAGTCGGGACAGATTAGAGTAAATTCACCCCTCCACTTT.